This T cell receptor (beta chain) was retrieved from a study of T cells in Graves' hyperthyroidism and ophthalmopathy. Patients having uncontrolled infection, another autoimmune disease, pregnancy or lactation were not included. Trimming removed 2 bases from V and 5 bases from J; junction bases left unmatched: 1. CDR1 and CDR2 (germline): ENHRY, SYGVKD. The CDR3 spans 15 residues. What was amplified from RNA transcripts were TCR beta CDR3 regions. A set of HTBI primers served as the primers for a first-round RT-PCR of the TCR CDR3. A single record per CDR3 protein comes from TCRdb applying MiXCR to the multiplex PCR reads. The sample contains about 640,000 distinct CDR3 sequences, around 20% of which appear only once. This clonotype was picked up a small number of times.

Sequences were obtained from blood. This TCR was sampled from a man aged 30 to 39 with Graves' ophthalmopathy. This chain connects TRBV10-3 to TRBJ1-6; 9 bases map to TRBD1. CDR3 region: CAISERTGDNSPLHF. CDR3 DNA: TGTGCCATCAGTGAGAGGACAGGGGATAATTCACCCCTCCACTTT.